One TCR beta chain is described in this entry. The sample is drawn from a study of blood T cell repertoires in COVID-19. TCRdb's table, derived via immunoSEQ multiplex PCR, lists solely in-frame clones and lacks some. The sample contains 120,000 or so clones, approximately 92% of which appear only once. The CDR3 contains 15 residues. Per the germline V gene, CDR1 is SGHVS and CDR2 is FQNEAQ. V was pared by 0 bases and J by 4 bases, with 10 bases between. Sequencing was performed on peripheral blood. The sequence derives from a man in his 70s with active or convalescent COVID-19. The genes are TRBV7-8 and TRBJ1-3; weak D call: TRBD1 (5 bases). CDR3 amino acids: CASSLARGEGNTIYF. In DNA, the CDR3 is TGTGCCAGCAGCTTAGCGCGGGGGGAAGGAAACACCATATATTTT.